This T cell receptor (beta chain) was observed in a study of STAT5B mutations in CD4+ large granular lymphocyte leukemia. Clones were read by immunoSEQ multiplex PCR, and TCRdb kept only the in-frame ones, dropping some. The sample holds approximately 30,000 clones, roughly 91% seen once. V shed 1 base and J 9 bases; nucleotides not matched to a gene: 10. This CDR3 has 16 residues. Germline V gene lookup returns CDR1 MGHRA and CDR2 YSYEKL. V is TRBV4-1 and J is TRBJ2-3, with TRBD2 matching over 10 bases. The sequenced sample consisted of CD4+ T cells from blood buffy coats. This sequence was found in a human donor in good health. The CDR3 here is CASSQGTAGGLGTQYF. The CDR3 coding sequence is TGCGCCAGCAGCCAAGGTACAGCGGGAGGGCTGGGGACGCAGTATTTT.